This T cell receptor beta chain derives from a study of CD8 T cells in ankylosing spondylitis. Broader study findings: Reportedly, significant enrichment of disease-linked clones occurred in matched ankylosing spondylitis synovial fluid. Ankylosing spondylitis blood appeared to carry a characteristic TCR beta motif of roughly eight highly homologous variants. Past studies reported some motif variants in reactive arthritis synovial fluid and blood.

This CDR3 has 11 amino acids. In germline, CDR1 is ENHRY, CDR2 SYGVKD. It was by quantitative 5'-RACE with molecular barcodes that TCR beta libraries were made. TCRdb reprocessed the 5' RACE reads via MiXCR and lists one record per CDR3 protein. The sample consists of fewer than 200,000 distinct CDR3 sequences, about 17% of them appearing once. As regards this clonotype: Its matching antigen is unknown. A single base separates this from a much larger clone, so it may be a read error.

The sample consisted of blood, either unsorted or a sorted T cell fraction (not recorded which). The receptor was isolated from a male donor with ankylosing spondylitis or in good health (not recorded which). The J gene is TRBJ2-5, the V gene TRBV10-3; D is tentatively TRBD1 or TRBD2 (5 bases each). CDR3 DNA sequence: TGTACCATCAGTGAGGGGGAGACCCAGTACTTC. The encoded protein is CTISEGETQYF.